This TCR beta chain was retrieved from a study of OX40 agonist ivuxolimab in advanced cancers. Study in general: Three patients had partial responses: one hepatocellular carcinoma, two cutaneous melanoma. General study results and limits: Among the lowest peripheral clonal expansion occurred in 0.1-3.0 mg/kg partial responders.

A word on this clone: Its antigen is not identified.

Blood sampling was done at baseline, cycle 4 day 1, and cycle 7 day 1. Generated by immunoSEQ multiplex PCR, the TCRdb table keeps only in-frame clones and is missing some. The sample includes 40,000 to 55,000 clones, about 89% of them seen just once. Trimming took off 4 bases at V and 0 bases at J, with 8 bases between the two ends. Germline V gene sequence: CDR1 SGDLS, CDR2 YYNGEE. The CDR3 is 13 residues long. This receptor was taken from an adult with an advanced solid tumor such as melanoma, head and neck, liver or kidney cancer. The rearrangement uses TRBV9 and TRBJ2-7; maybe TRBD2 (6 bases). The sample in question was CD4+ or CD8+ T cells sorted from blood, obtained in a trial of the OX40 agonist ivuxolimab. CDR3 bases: TGTGCCAGCAGCCTGGACTACTCCTACGAGCAGTACTTC. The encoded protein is CASSLDYSYEQYF.